This T cell receptor (beta chain) appears in the sequencing data of a study of radiotherapy plus CTLA-4 blockade in lung cancer (dated by TCRdb to about 2018). In the study overall: Objective responses were observed in 15% to 20% of enrolled patients, and disease control was achieved in roughly 29%. Overall results and qualifications from the work: The strongest predictors of response, as reported, were early dynamic changes in blood T cell clones along with a rise in serum interferon-beta after radiation. After treatment with radiotherapy and ipilimumab, TCR clones that originated in tumors expanded in peripheral blood.

A note on this clone: Its antigen is unknown. No much larger clone exists at a distance of one base, and base qualities are not known.

Focal radiation therapy combined with CTLA-4 blockade (ipilimumab) was tested in patients with chemo-refractory metastatic non-small-cell lung cancer. The V end loses 4 bases and the J end loses 5 bases, and a stretch of 18 bases separates them. Measured from the cysteine to the phenylalanine, the CDR3 is 15 residues long. Here the CDR3 DNA is all that survives: 45 bases in frame from base 1. CDR1 is given as SGHRS and CDR2 as YFSETQ, both from the germline V gene. Receptor amplification or capture employed the immunoSEQ multiplex PCR assay. This is the immuneACCESS table as TCRdb keeps it, with only in-frame sequences that have V and J called. A part of the clones is gone; compared with another copy, unresolved V genes explain less than half, and the rest is unexplained. The sample includes about 68,000 clones, with approximately 79% observed a single time. Clones ranked in the top ten supply over 7.5% of the sample.

The source material was peripheral blood, sampled from a patient treated with radiotherapy plus ipilimumab. This chain is built from TRBV5-1 and TRBJ1-1, and the D gene may be TRBD1, 6 bases matching. The sequence came from a human donor with non-small cell lung cancer who had a complete response to radiotherapy plus ipilimumab. For the CDR3, the sequence is CASSNPGGRRTEAFF. At the DNA level, the sequence is TGCGCCAGCAGCAATCCCGGGGGGCGCAGGACTGAAGCTTTCTTT.